A selection of T cell receptor beta chains follows, all from one sample in a study of T-cell memory formation after mild COVID-19. MiXCR, applied by TCRdb to the 5' RACE reads, yields one record per CDR3 protein. The sample holds some 130,000 distinct CDR3 sequences; around 6.3% are singletons and the top ten take approximately 2%. Sample: PBMCs or a T cell subset sorted from them (not recorded which). The receptors here all came from an adult woman who had mild COVID-19 (a few samples of this study predate the infection). Cell type and time point are not known. Each CDR3 is given with its conserved first and last residue. A D gene is named only where the DNA matches it firmly. For some rows the clone size is stated as once, few or many, or as a class when expanded; others skip it.

>few|.|TRBV5-1|TRBJ2-5
TGCGCCAGCAGCTTGGGACGGAACCAAGAGACCCAGTACTTC
CASSLGRNQETQYF
>.|TRBD1|TRBV24-1|TRBJ2-3
TGTGCCACCAGTCAGGCAGGGGGAACGAGCACAGATACGCAGTATTTT
CATSQAGGTSTDTQYF
>few|TRBD2|TRBV3-1|TRBJ2-1
TGTGCCAGCAGCCCCCGAACCGGGACTAGGATCAACAATGAGCAGTTCTTC
CASSPRTGTRINNEQFF
>few|TRBD1|TRBV12-5|TRBJ1-2
TGTGCTAGTGGTTTGGTAGGAGGGGGCGCAGGAGGCTACACCTTC
CASGLVGGGAGGYTF
>many|TRBD2|TRBV6-5|TRBJ2-7
TGTGCCAGCAGCCTTTTAGCGGGAGTTGCCACCTACGAGCAGTACTTC
CASSLLAGVATYEQYF
>few|TRBD1|TRBV5-1|TRBJ1-1
TGCGCCAGCAGTTCGATCGACAGGGGAGGACGAGGGAACACTGAAGCTTTCTTT
CASSSIDRGGRGNTEAFF
>few|.|TRBV5-1|TRBJ2-1
TGCGCCAGCAGCTCTTCTACCGTAGGGCAGCTATACACTGAGCAGTTCTTC
CASSSSTVGQLYTEQFF
>many|.|TRBV6-5|TRBJ1-2
TGTGCCAGCAGTGCGTTAACCGGGACGCACCACTATGGCTACACCTTC
CASSALTGTHHYGYTF
>many|TRBD2|TRBV27|TRBJ2-1
TGTGCCAGCAGTTTATCGGGCGGGAGGGCAGAAGGTGAGCAGTTCTTC
CASSLSGGRAEGEQFF
>.|TRBD1|TRBV6-6|TRBJ1-1
TGTGCCAGCAGTTACCCAGTGACAGGGGGGAACACTGAAGCTTTCTTT
CASSYPVTGGNTEAFF
>few|.|TRBV6-2/TRBV6-3|TRBJ2-1
TGTGCCAGCAGTGACTCAAATGAGCAGTTCTTC
CASSDSNEQFF
>many|.|TRBV6-6|TRBJ1-1
TGTGCCAGCAGTTTGTACACTGAAGCTTTCTTT
CASSLYTEAFF
>many|.|TRBV11-2|TRBJ1-1
TGTGCCAGCAGCTTAGGATACGGGCAGGTAGCTTTCTTT
CASSLGYGQVAFF
>many|TRBD1|TRBV9|TRBJ2-2
TGTGCCAGCAGCGTACAGGGGACAGCGAACACCGGGGAGCTGTTTTTT
CASSVQGTANTGELFF
>many|.|TRBV30|TRBJ1-2
TGTGCCTGGAGCCGGGACGGATTCTATGGCTACACCTTC
CAWSRDGFYGYTF
>.|.|TRBV6-2/TRBV6-3|TRBJ2-3
TGTGCCAGCAGTTACCCGCCCAGAGAAAGGAAAAGGATAAGCACAGATACGCAGTATTTT
CASSYPPRERKRISTDTQYF
>.|.|TRBV5-1|TRBJ2-2
TGCGCCAGCAGCTCGGACATCACCGGGGAGCTGTTTTTT
CASSSDITGELFF
>.|.|TRBV29-1|TRBJ2-1
TGCAGCGTCGACGACACTAACAATGAGCAGTTCTTC
CSVDDTNNEQFF
>.|.|TRBV20-1|TRBJ1-5
TGCAGTGCTTATGGGGGCGGTAATCAGCCCCAGCATTTT
CSAYGGGNQPQHF
>.|TRBD1|TRBV4-1|TRBJ1-1
TGCGCCAGCAGCTATCGGACAGGGGAGAACACTGAAGCTTTCTTT
CASSYRTGENTEAFF
>few|.|TRBV18|TRBJ2-7
TGTGCCAGCTCACCCAGGACACGAGGGAATTCCGAGCAGTACTTC
CASSPRTRGNSEQYF
>.|.|TRBV5-6|TRBJ2-5
TGTGCCAGCAGCAGGGGGGAGGCCCAGTACTTC
CASSRGEAQYF
>few|TRBD1|TRBV5-6|TRBJ1-2
TGTGCCAGCGGCCTGACAGGGGGCATTAGCTACACCTTC
CASGLTGGISYTF
>many|TRBD1|TRBV7-9|TRBJ1-5
TGTGCCAGCAGCTTAGGGACAGGGCGTCAGCCCCAGCATTTT
CASSLGTGRQPQHF
>few|TRBD1|TRBV5-1|TRBJ2-5
TGCGCCAGCAGCTTGGCCACAGGGGTGGAAGAGACCCAGTACTTC
CASSLATGVEETQYF
>.|TRBD2|TRBV12-3/TRBV12-4|TRBJ2-7
TGTGCCAGCAGCTTACGGACTAGCGGGAGAGGCCCCTCCTACGAGCAGTACTTC
CASSLRTSGRGPSYEQYF
>many|.|TRBV29-1|TRBJ1-3
TGCAGCGTTACATTTTTCTCTGGAAACACCATATATTTT
CSVTFFSGNTIYF
>many|.|TRBV5-5|TRBJ1-6
TGTGCCAGCAGCTCGCGGACAGTAGATAATTCACCCCTCCACTTT
CASSSRTVDNSPLHF